This T cell receptor beta chain derives from a study of OX40 agonist ivuxolimab in advanced cancers. Data came from immunoSEQ multiplex PCR; TCRdb stores just in-frame clones and leaves some out. The profile covers some 35,000 clones, with 70% to 80% appearing a single time and 22% taken by the ten largest. This clone showed up just a few times. The V end was cut by 4 bases, the J end by 8 bases, with 14 bases between. Looked up from germline, CDR1 is SGHAT and CDR2 is FQDESV (reference sequence). CDR3 length: 13 amino acids. The receptor was derived from an adult with an advanced solid tumor such as melanoma, head and neck, liver or kidney cancer. This chain uses TRBV11-1 with TRBJ1-2, with unresolved D. The sample consisted of CD4+ or CD8+ T cells sorted from blood, taken in a trial of the OX40 agonist ivuxolimab. Written as DNA, the CDR3 is TGTGCCAGCAGCTCCATTGCCGCCATGGGCTACACCTTC. This codes for CASSSIAAMGYTF.